The clone carrying this T cell receptor (beta chain) was counted at least ten times. What it binds is not known. cDNA synthesis was performed by 5'RACE with 10-nucleotide random UMIs. In every sequencing run, more than 170 million TCR-beta sequences were generated from 15-18 subjects. Each CDR3 protein is one row after TCRdb ran MiXCR on the 5' RACE reads. The table includes more than 95,000 distinct CDR3 sequences, 10% to 12% detected once. These data come from a study of neurological immune-mediated disorders. Trimming took 7 bases from V and 0 from J, leaving 13 bases between them. This CDR3 is 15 amino acids long. Per germline, CDR1 SGHRS and CDR2 YFSETQ. Study outcomes and limitations: In HTLV-1-associated myelopathy, TCR clonal expansion was greatest, whereas multiple sclerosis had the least, falling below healthy controls.

Documented time point: longitudinal time-point 3. 2 million PBMCs stored at -80 C were the source of the unsorted libraries. The sequenced material came from PBMCs. The V gene is TRBV5-1, the J gene TRBJ2-2, with a tentative D call TRBD2 (6 bases). The source of this sequence is a female donor with HTLV-1-associated myelopathy (HAM/TSP). As DNA, the CDR3 is TGCGCCAGCTTGCCCGGACTATCGAACACCGGGGAGCTGTTTTTT. Encoded protein: CASLPGLSNTGELFF.